A selection of T cell receptor beta chains follows, all from one sample in a study of T cell responses to AZD1222 COVID-19 vaccine. Assay used: immunoSEQ multiplex PCR; TCRdb lists only in-frame clones, some missing. The sample records roughly 180,000 clones, roughly 87% being singletons. Here the sequenced sample was peripheral blood, taken on day 0 of AZD1222 vaccination. These receptors all stem from an adult in good health. Each CDR3 is given with its conserved first and last residue. The order of the fields is D gene, J gene, V gene, CDR3 length, clone size, CDR3 protein. The D gene is left open where the match is weak. The listing skips clone size in some rows; elsewhere it reads once, few, many or a size class.

TRBD1,TRBJ1-2,TRBV29-1,15,.,CSVGTPGGSGYGYTF
.,TRBJ1-6,TRBV5-5,13,.,CASSLAPNSPLHF
.,TRBJ1-4,TRBV3-1/TRBV3-2,17,.,CASSLFSSSTTNEKLFF
.,TRBJ1-2,TRBV5-1,11,.,CASSQDHGYTF
.,TRBJ1-5,TRBV21-1,18,.,CASSKVLRGQFINQPQHF
.,TRBJ1-2,TRBV2,14,.,CASSLDRWKGGYTF
.,TRBJ1-2,TRBV11-2,11,.,CASSLAVGYTF
TRBD1,TRBJ2-3,TRBV30,13,once,CAWLKKTGDTQYF
.,TRBJ2-1,TRBV7-8,19,.,CASSFLSAKRRGPGNEQFF
TRBD1,TRBJ1-4,TRBV19,14,.,CASRDGQGLEKLFF
.,TRBJ2-5,TRBV2,15,.,CASSERRGRQETQYF
.,TRBJ2-7,TRBV6-5,13,.,CASRAGVSYEQYF
.,TRBJ2-7,TRBV2,13,.,CANETVSSYEQYF
.,TRBJ1-6,TRBV29-1,13,few,CSTRDDGDSPLHF
TRBD1,TRBJ2-5,TRBV5-1,15,.,CASSPTGQYQETQYF
.,TRBJ2-5,TRBV27,15,.,CASSLTIDRQETQYF
.,TRBJ2-7,TRBV20-1,11,few,CSARARNEQYF
TRBD2,TRBJ2-7,TRBV13,14,.,CASRAGGTSYEQYF
TRBD1,TRBJ1-5,TRBV6-5,14,once,CASRGTGGNQPQHF
.,TRBJ1-5,TRBV30,13,.,CAWSVGGNQPQHF
TRBD2,TRBJ2-2,TRBV24-1,16,.,CATSDLQGLAAGELFF
.,TRBJ2-2,TRBV2,15,.,CASRNRDSGHRGQFF
TRBD2,TRBJ2-5,TRBV7-2,14,.,CASSPTLALETQYF
TRBD2,TRBJ2-1,TRBV7-9,15,.,CASSLTQREGDEQFF
TRBD1,TRBJ1-5,TRBV28,15,.,CASSLGQGSNQPQHF
TRBD1,TRBJ1-2,TRBV4-1,15,.,CASSQAGGFGYGYTF